The entry that follows covers one T cell receptor (beta chain) sequence. This CDR3 comprises 17 residues. CDR1 is MDHEN, CDR2 SYDVKM, per germline. After removal of 2 bases from V and 3 bases from J, the junction contained 11 bases not matched to a gene. This sample was included in a study of blood T cell repertoires in COVID-19. The overall study: In each case, the material was cDNA or gDNA derived from T cells, B-cell-depleted T cells, or PBMCs.

Study processing details: Amplified reference gene primers provided the basis for estimating nucleated cell counts. Here immunoSEQ multiplex PCR was the method, and the copy in TCRdb shows in-frame clones only, minus some. V, J and clone size are those of that table, while D and trimming were read from the DNA. The sample has 250,000 or so clones; around nine tenths are singletons. The J gene is TRBJ2-7, the V gene TRBV28; the match to TRBD1 covers 9 bases. The source of this sequence is a middle-aged man with active or convalescent COVID-19. The sequenced material came from peripheral blood. The CDR3 reads CASSLGLPGQGLYEQYF. The CDR3 nucleotides read TGTGCCAGCAGTTTAGGCCTCCCGGGACAGGGTCTCTACGAGCAGTACTTC.